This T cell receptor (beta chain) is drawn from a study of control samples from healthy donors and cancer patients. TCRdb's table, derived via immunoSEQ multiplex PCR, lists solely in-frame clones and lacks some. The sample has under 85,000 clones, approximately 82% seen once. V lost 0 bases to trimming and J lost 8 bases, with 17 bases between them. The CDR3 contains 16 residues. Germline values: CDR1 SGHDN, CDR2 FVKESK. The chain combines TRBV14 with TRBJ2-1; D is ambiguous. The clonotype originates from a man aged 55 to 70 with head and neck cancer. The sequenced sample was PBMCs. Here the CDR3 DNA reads TGTGCCAGCAGCCAAGATGGCGACTTTATCCAACATGAGCAGTTCTTC. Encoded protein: CASSQDGDFIQHEQFF.